This T cell receptor (beta chain) was retrieved from a study of brain T cells in children with intractable seizures. Regarding the study as a whole: Pre-surgery blood may have been undersampled, hiding some clones. Viral specificity was inferred only from CDR3 similarity; HCMV serostatus was unknown.

The method was immunoSEQ multiplex PCR; TCRdb's version includes in-frame clones alone and lacks a portion of them. The sample records approximately 330,000 clones, about 93% being singletons. The sample holds a few counts of this clone. Its target is unknown. V was shortened by 2 bases and J by 2 bases, with 15 bases between the two germline ends. The CDR3 has 16 residues. Germline CDR1 reads MNHNY; CDR2 reads SVGAGI (reference sequence). Stated time point: blood from clinic visit 5 months post-surgery; TSC patient then seizure free. Only cases whose brain tissue showed the highest T cell transcript signatures were sequenced. Pre-surgery treatment included at least one anti-epileptic drug.

The source was peripheral blood, collected 4 to 6 months after surgery. This receptor was taken from a boy under two years old with tuberous sclerosis and intractable seizures. The chain recombines TRBV6-6 with TRBJ1-1; D gene uncertain. CDR3 coding DNA: TGTGCCAGCAGTTACCCCCTGACAAGAACTAACACTGAAGCTTTCTTT. Translation gives CASSYPLTRTNTEAFF.